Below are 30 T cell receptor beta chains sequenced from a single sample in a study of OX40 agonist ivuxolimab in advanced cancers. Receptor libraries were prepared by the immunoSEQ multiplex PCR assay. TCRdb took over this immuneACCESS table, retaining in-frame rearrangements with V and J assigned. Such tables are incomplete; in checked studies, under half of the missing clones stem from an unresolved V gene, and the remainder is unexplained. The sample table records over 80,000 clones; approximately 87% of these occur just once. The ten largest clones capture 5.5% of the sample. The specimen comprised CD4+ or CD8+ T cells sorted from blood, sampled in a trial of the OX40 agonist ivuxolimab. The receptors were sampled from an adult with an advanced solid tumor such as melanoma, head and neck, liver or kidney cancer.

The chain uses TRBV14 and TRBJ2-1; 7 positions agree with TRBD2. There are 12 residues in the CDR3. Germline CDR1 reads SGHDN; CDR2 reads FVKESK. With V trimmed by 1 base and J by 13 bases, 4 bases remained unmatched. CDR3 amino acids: CASSQVGLVQFF. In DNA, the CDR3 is TGTGCCAGCAGCCAAGTCGGACTAGTTCAGTTCTTC.

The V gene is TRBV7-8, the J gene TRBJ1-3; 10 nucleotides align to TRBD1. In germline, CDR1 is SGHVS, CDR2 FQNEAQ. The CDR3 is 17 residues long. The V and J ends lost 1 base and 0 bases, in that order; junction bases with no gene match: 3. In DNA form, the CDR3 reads TGTGCCAGCAGCTTAGGACAGGGGGCGAACTCTGGAAACACCATATATTTT. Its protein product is CASSLGQGANSGNTIYF.

In DNA form, the CDR3 reads TGTGCCAGCAGCTTGGGCTACAGGGGGCAAGCCTACGAGCAGTACTTC. Translated: CASSLGYRGQAYEQYF. The V call is TRBV5-5, the J call TRBJ2-7, with TRBD1 identical over 9 bases. This CDR3 has 16 residues. CDR1 is SGHKS, CDR2 YYEKEE, per germline (reference sequence). V dropped 0 bases and J dropped 2; count of bases not matched to a gene: 6.

CDR3 residues: CASRQQGAYGYTF. The CDR3 DNA follows: TGTGCCAGCAGACAACAGGGTGCCTATGGCTACACCTTC. This rearrangement joins TRBV27 to TRBJ1-2, with a possible D match to TRBD1 (6 bases). Trimming stripped 6 bases from V and 4 bases from J, with 12 bases between. There are 13 residues in the CDR3. Germline V gene data show CDR1 as MNHEY and CDR2 as SMNVEV (reference sequence).

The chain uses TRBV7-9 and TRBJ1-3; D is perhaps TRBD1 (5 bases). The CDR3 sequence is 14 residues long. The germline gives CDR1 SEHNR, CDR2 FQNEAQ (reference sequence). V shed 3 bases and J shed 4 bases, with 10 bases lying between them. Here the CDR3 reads CASSLVRDGNTIYF. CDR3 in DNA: TGTGCCAGCAGCTTGGTCAGGGACGGAAACACCATATATTTT.

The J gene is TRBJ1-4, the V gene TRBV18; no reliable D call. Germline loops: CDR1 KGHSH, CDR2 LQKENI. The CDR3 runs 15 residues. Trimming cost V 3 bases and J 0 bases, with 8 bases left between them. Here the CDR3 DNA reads TGTGCCAGCTCACCCCTGACCGCAACTAATGAAAAACTGTTTTTT. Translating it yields CASSPLTATNEKLFF.

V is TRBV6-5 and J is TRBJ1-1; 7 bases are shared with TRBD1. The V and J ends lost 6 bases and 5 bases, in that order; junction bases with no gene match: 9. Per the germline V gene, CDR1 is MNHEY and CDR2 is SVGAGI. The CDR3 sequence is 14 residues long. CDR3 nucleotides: TGTGCCAGCAGCCAACAGGGGTCTCGAACTGAAGCTTTCTTT. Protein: CASSQQGSRTEAFF.

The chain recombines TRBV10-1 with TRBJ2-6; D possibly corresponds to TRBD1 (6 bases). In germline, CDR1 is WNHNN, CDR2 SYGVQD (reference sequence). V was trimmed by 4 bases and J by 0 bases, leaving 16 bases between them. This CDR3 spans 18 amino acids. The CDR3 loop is CASSAQLGHLSGANVLTF. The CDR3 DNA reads TGCGCCAGCAGTGCCCAATTGGGACACCTCTCTGGGGCCAACGTCCTGACTTTC.

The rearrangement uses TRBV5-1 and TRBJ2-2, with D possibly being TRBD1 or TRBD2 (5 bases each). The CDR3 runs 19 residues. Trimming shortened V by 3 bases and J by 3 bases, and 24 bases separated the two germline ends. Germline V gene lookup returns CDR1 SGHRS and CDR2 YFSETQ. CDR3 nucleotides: TGCGCCAGCAGCTCAGTGCCGATGGGGACGGGACGCCACACCGGGGAGCTGTTTTTT. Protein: CASSSVPMGTGRHTGELFF.

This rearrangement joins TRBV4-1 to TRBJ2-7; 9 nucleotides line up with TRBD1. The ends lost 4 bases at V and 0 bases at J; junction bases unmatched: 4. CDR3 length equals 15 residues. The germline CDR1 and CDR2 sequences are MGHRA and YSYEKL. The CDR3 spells CASSPGQGNSYEQYF. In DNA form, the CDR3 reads TGCGCCAGCAGCCCGGGACAGGGAAACTCCTACGAGCAGTACTTC.

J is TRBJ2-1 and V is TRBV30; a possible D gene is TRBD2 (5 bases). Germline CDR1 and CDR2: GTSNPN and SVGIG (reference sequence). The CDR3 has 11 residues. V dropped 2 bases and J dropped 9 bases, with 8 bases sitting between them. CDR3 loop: CAWSPRGEQFF. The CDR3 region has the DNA TGTGCCTGGAGTCCACGGGGTGAGCAGTTCTTC.

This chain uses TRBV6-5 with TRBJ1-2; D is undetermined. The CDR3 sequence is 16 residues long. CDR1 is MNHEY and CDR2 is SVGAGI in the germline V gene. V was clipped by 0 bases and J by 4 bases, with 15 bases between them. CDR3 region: CASSYSRGAMGYGYTF. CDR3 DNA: TGTGCCAGCAGTTACTCGAGAGGTGCGATGGGCTATGGCTACACCTTC.

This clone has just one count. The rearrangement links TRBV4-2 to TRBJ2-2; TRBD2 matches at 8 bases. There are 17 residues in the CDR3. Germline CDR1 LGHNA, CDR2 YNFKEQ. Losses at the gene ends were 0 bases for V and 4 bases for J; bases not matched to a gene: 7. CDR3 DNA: TGTGCCAGCAGCCAAGATAACGCCGGGAGGGCCACCGGGGAGCTGTTTTTT. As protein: CASSQDNAGRATGELFF.

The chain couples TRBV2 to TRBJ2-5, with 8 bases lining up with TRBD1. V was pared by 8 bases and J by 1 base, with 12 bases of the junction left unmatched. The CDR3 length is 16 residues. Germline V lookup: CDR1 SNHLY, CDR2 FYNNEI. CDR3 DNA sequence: TGTGCCAGCTCCCAGGGGCCAGGGGGCTCCCAAGAGACCCAGTACTTC. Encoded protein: CASSQGPGGSQETQYF.

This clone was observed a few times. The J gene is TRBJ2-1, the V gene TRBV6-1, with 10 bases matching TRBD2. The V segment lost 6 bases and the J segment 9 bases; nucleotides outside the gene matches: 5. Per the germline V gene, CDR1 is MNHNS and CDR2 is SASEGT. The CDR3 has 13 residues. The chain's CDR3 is CASSLAGVGEQFF. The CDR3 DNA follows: TGTGCCAGCAGCCTAGCGGGGGTCGGTGAGCAGTTCTTC.

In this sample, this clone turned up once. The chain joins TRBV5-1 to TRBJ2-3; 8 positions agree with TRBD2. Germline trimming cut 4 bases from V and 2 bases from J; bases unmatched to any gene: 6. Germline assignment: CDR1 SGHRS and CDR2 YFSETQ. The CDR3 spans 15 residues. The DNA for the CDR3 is TGCGCCAGCAGCGTTAGCGGGATTGTCACAGATACGCAGTATTTT. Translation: CASSVSGIVTDTQYF. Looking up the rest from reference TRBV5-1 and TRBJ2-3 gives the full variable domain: KAGVTQTPRYLIKTRGQQVTLSCSPISGHRSVSWYQQTPGQGLQFLFEYFSETQRNKGNFPGRFSGRQFSNSRSEMNVSTLELGDSALYLCASSVSGIVTDTQYFGPGTRLTVL.

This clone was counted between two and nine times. CDR3 in DNA: TGTGCCAGCAGCCAAACAGGGGGCGGGCAGCCCCAGCATTTT. Protein product: CASSQTGGGQPQHF. The chain uses TRBV11-2 and TRBJ1-5; the match to TRBD1 covers 9 bases. V lost 5 bases to trimming and J lost 7 bases; unmatched junction nucleotides: 6. The CDR3 consists of 14 residues. Per germline, CDR1 SGHAT and CDR2 FQNNGV.

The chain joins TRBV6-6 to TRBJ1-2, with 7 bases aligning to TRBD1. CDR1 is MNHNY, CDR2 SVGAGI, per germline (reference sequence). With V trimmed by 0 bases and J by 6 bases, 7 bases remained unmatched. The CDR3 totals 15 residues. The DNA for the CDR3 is TGTGCCAGCAGTTACTCGAGGGACAGTTCGCATGGCTACACCTTC. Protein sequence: CASSYSRDSSHGYTF.

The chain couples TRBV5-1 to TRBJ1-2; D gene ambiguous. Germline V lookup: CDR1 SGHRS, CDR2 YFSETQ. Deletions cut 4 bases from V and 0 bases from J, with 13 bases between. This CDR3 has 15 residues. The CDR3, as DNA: TGCGCCAGCAGCGCAGGTCAAGTAGCTAACTATGGCTACACCTTC. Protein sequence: CASSAGQVANYGYTF.

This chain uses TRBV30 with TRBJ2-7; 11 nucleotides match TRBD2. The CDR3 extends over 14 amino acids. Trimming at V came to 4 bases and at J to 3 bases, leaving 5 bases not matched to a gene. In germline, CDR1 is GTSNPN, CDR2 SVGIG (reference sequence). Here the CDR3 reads CAWTQTSGSYEQYF. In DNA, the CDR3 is TGTGCCTGGACCCAAACTAGCGGGAGCTACGAGCAGTACTTC. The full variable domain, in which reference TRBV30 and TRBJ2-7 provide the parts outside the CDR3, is SQTIHQWPATLVQPVGSPLSLECTVEGTSNPNLYWYRQAAGRGLQLLFYSVGIGQISSEVPQNLSASRPQDRQFILSSKKLLLSDSGFYLCAWTQTSGSYEQYFGPGTRLTVT.

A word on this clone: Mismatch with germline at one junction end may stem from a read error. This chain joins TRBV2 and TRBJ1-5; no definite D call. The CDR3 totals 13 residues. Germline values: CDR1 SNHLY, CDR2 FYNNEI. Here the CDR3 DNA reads TGTGCCAGCAGGGAAGGGTGGGCAGGGCCCCAGCATTTT. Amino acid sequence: CASREGWAGPQHF.

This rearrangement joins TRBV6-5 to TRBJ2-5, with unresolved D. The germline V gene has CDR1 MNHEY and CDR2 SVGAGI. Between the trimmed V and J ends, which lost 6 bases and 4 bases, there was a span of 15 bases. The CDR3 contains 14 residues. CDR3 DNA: TGTGCCAGCAGCATCTACCTCTCGGGAGAGACCCAGTACTTC. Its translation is CASSIYLSGETQYF.

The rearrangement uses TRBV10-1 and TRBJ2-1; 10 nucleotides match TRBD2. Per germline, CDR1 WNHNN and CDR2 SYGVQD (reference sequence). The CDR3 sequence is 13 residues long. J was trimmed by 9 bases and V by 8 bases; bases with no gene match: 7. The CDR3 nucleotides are TGCGCCAGCCGTAGCGGGGGGTATGGTGAGCAGTTCTTC. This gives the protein CASRSGGYGEQFF.

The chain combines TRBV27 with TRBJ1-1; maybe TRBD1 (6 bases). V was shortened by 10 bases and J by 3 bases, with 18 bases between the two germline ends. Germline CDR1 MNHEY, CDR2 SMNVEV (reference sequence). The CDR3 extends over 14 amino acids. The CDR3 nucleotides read TGTGCCACCTGCGAGGGGGGGTTGGACACTGAAGCTTTCTTT. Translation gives CATCEGGLDTEAFF.

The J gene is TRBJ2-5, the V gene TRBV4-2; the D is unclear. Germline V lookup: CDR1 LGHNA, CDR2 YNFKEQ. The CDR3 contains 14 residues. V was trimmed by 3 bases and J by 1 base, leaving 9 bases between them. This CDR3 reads CASSHPGPQETQYF. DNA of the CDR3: TGTGCCAGCAGCCATCCGGGCCCCCAAGAGACCCAGTACTTC.

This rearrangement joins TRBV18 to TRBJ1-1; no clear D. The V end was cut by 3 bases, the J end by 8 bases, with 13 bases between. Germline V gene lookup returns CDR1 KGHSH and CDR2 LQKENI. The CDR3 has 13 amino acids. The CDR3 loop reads CASSPNTIGEAFF. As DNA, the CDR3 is TGTGCCAGCTCACCCAATACGATCGGGGAAGCTTTCTTT.

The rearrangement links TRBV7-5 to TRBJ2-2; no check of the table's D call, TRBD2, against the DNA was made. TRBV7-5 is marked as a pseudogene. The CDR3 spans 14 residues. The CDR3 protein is CARSLDGGTGELFF. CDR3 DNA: TGTGCCAGAAGCTTAGACGGAGGCACCGGGGAGCTGTTTTTT.

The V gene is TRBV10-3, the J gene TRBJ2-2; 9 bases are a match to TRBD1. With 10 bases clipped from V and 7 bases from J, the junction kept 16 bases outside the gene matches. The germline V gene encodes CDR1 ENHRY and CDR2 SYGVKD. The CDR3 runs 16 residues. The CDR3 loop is CATLIRDRAGNGELFF. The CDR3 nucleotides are TGTGCCACACTTATCCGGGACAGGGCAGGAAACGGGGAGCTGTTTTTT.

The CDR3 DNA sequence: TGTGCCAGCAGTCTAGCGGGAGGCACCGGGGAGCTGTTTTTT. Its protein is CASSLAGGTGELFF. V is TRBV5-6 and J is TRBJ2-2, with 11 bases identical to TRBD2. Unmatched junction bases numbered 1, after V lost 5 bases and J lost 4 bases. The germline gives CDR1 SGHDT, CDR2 YYEEEE. The CDR3 loop spans 14 amino acids.

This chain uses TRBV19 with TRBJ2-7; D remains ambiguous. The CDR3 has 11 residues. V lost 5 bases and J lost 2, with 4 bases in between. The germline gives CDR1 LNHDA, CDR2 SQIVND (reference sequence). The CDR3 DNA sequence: TGTGCCAGTAGTTCAACCTACGAGCAGTACTTC. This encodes CASSSTYEQYF.